The T cell receptor (beta chain) described here comes from a study of molecular identifiers for immune sequencing clone quantification. A single record per CDR3 protein comes from TCRdb applying MiXCR to the PCR reads. The sample shows some 320,000 distinct CDR3 sequences, about 21% of them seen only once. V lost 6 bases, J lost 3 bases, and 9 bases lay in between. The CDR3 is made up of 12 amino acids. Germline CDR1 and CDR2: SGHVS and FNYEAQ. This clonotype was picked up many times. Its cognate antigen is unknown. Findings of the study overall: Spiked Jurkat TCR RNA equivalent to one cell reportedly surfaced among some 1 million naive cells.

RNA fractions of 10%, 30% or 50% and about 19,000 to 1,000,000 sorted cells were the source of naive CD8 libraries. The source of this sequence is a human donor in good health. Some libraries in this study had Jurkat cell RNA spiked in. Sequencing was done on a sample of naive CD8+ T cells from blood, with Jurkat cell RNA spiked in. Subset defined: FACS-sorted CD8+CD4-CCR7+CD45RA+ naive T cells. The chain recombines TRBV7-6 with TRBJ2-7; no firm D call. The CDR3 is CASRDPGYEQYF. CDR3 coding DNA: TGTGCCAGCAGAGACCCAGGCTACGAGCAGTACTTC.